This TCR beta chain was found in a study of Graves' ophthalmopathy and Graves' hyperthyroidism. Comment on this clonotype: Antigen: not known.

RNA transcripts were the source from which TCR beta CDR3 regions were amplified. First-round RT-PCR relied on HTBI primers, and a second-round multiplex PCR came next. MiXCR, applied by TCRdb to the multiplex PCR reads, yields one record per CDR3 protein. The sample shows some 350,000 distinct CDR3 sequences, 17% of them seen only once. This CDR3 is built from 16 residues. V lost 4 bases and J 5 bases, leaving 21 bases between the germline ends. CDR1 and CDR2 from the germline V gene are SQVTM and ANQGSEA. Notes on the study in general: Progression of ophthalmopathy was predicted by the model with around 70% sensitivity and approximately 72% specificity. The majority of expanded thyroid clonotypes above 0.001 frequency also occurred in blood.

This clonotype was sampled from an adult woman with stable Graves' hyperthyroidism. The chain joins TRBV29-1 to TRBJ1-5, with D possibly being TRBD1 (5 bases). Sequencing was done on a sample of peripheral blood. CDR3 residues: CSVVLKGQGRDQPQHF. CDR3 in DNA: TGCAGCGTTGTTTTGAAAGGGCAGGGCAGGGATCAGCCCCAGCATTTT.